These 27 T cell receptor beta chains were all obtained from the same sample, sequenced in a study of T cells in Graves' hyperthyroidism and ophthalmopathy. Amplification of TCR beta CDR3 regions was performed using RNA transcripts as template. Initially, a first-round RT-PCR of the TCR CDR3 employed the HTBI primer set. One entry per CDR3 protein, called by TCRdb with MiXCR from the multiplex PCR reads. The sample has some 500,000 distinct CDR3 sequences, roughly an eighth seen once. The sequenced sample was blood. These receptor sequences come from a woman between 18 and 30 years old with Graves' hyperthyroidism.

This clonotype came up many times. The chain employs TRBV6-2 or TRBV6-3 and TRBJ2-5; D remains unclear. Trimming removed 6 bases from V and 1 base from J, with 9 bases in between. The CDR3 contains 13 residues. Germline CDR1 MNHEY, CDR2 SVGEGT. The CDR3, as DNA: TGTGCCAGCAGCCGTAAGTCCCAAGAGACCCAGTACTTC. Translating gives CASSRKSQETQYF.

In its sample, this clonotype was seen many times. The rearrangement links TRBV27 to TRBJ2-7; 7 bases align to TRBD2. The J segment lost 6 bases and the V segment lost 2 bases, leaving 4 bases of the junction unmatched. Germline CDR1 and CDR2: MNHEY and SMNVEV (reference sequence). This CDR3 contains 13 residues. The DNA of the CDR3 is TGTGCCAGCAGTTTAGGGGGGGTGGCCGAGCAGTACGTC. Amino acids: CASSLGGVAEQYV.

The table lists this clonotype with many counts. The CDR3 protein is CASSLAQGYGYTF. The CDR3 DNA sequence: TGTGCCAGCAGCTTAGCACAGGGGTATGGCTACACCTTC. The gene calls are TRBV11-2 and TRBJ1-2, with TRBD1 matching over 7 bases. This CDR3 is 13 amino acids long. CDR1 and CDR2 from the germline V gene are SGHAT and FQNNGV. The junction had 1 base not matched to a gene; V was cut back by 1 base and J by 5 bases.

About this clonotype: Sequence at one end of the junction differs from germline and may be a read error. The chain has TRBV30 and TRBJ2-1; TRBD2 aligns across 12 bases. Germline-derived CDR1 and CDR2 are GTSNPN and SVGIG (reference sequence). The CDR3 length is 13 residues. This chain's CDR3 is CTWTLAGGVEQFF. The CDR3 DNA reads TGTACCTGGACCCTAGCGGGAGGGGTCGAGCAGTTCTTC.

The chain uses TRBV29-1 and TRBJ2-5; D may be TRBD1 or TRBD2 (5 bases each). The CDR3 is 13 residues long. The V end lost 5 bases, the J end lost 10 bases, and 20 bases lay between the germline ends. The germline V gene encodes CDR1 SQVTM and CDR2 ANQGSEA. This chain's CDR3 is CSVPDGWGWIQYF. DNA for the CDR3: TGCAGCGTTCCTGATGGGTGGGGGTGGATCCAGTACTTC.

At least ten counts were recorded for this clonotype. The chain employs TRBV30 and TRBJ2-7; D may match TRBD1 or TRBD2 (5 bases each). CDR3 size: 12 residues. V lost 7 bases to trimming and J lost 9 bases, with 19 bases between them. CDR1 GTSNPN and CDR2 SVGIG come from the germline V gene (reference sequence). The CDR3 is CALGPLHEGQYF. The DNA for the CDR3 is TGTGCCTTGGGACCCCTACACGAAGGGCAGTACTTC.

This clonotype was observed a few times. J is TRBJ2-1 and V is TRBV10-3; the match to TRBD1 covers 10 bases. CDR1 is ENHRY, CDR2 SYGVKD, per germline. The CDR3 consists of 17 residues. Trimming took 0 bases from V and 7 from J; bases not matched to a gene: 9. CDR3 residues: CAISESSPTGGLNEQFF. CDR3 nucleotides: TGTGCCATCAGTGAGTCGAGTCCGACAGGGGGCCTTAATGAGCAGTTCTTC.

This clonotype occurred many times. This sequence joins TRBV20-1 and TRBJ2-1; TRBD2 agrees at 7 bases. Trimming removed 0 bases from V and 0 bases from J; junction bases left unmatched: 5. The length of the CDR3 is 16 residues. Germline loops: CDR1 DFQATT, CDR2 SNEGSKA (reference sequence). This CDR3 reads CSARDVGGSSYNEQFF. CDR3 DNA: TGCAGTGCTAGAGATGTCGGGGGGAGCTCCTACAATGAGCAGTTCTTC.

This clonotype was seen many times. V and J are TRBV19 and TRBJ1-2; TRBD1 might be the D (5 bases). V lost 3 bases, J lost 6 bases, and 14 bases lay in between. The CDR3 is 14 residues long. Germline loops: CDR1 LNHDA, CDR2 SQIVND (reference sequence). The DNA of the CDR3 is TGTGCCAGTAGTATCCTTGGGGGACTTAATGGCTACACCTTC. Protein: CASSILGGLNGYTF. The variable domain in full, completed from reference TRBV19 and TRBJ1-2, reads DGGITQSPKYLFRKEGQNVTLSCEQNLNHDAMYWYRQDPGQGLRLIYYSQIVNDFQKGDIAEGYSVSREKKESFPLTVTSAQKNPTAFYLCASSILGGLNGYTFGSGTRLTVV.

The chain links TRBV30 to TRBJ1-1, with TRBD1 matching over 9 bases. V gave up 4 bases and J gave up 7 bases; unmatched junction bases: 7. Germline V gene lookup returns CDR1 GTSNPN and CDR2 SVGIG (reference sequence). The CDR3 sequence is 13 residues long. CDR3 DNA sequence: TGTGCCTGGAAAGGACAGGGGATAGGTGAAGCTTTCTTT. Protein sequence: CAWKGQGIGEAFF.

V is TRBV7-3 and J is TRBJ2-3; 10 bases map to TRBD2. Germline loops: CDR1 SGHTA, CDR2 FQGTGA. The ends lost 2 bases at V and 2 bases at J; junction bases unmatched: 4. The CDR3 is made up of 16 amino acids. The CDR3 loop is CASSLQSGGDTDTQYF. The DNA of the CDR3 is TGTGCCAGCAGCTTACAAAGCGGGGGGGACACAGATACGCAGTATTTT.

J is TRBJ2-4 and V is TRBV12-3 or TRBV12-4; 13 nucleotides align to TRBD2. Germline trimming cut 6 bases from V and 10 bases from J; bases unmatched to any gene: 6. CDR3 length equals 14 residues. CDR3: CASSGRTSGGIQYF. The CDR3 DNA is TGTGCCAGCAGCGGTAGGACTAGCGGGGGAATTCAGTACTTC.

This clonotype was seen a handful of times. The chain carries TRBV7-9 and TRBJ1-2; TRBD1 is a possible D gene (5 bases). Germline values: CDR1 SEHNR, CDR2 FQNEAQ (reference sequence). The CDR3 sequence is 14 residues long. The germline V and J ends were trimmed by 3 bases and 7 bases, with 15 bases remaining between them. Here the CDR3 reads CASSLVEGMGGYTF. DNA of the CDR3: TGTGCCAGCAGCTTGGTTGAGGGGATGGGTGGCTACACCTTC. Looking up the rest from reference TRBV7-9 and TRBJ1-2 gives the full variable domain: DTGVSQNPRHKITKRGQNVTFRCDPISEHNRLYWYRQTLGQGPEFLTYFQNEAQLEKSRLLSDRFSAERPKGSFSTLEIQRTEQGDSAMYLCASSLVEGMGGYTFGSGTRLTVV.

The chain employs TRBV4-2 and TRBJ2-7; 10 bases are shared with TRBD2. J was trimmed by 4 bases and V by 1 base; bases with no gene match: 4. Germline CDR1 is LGHNA and CDR2 is YNFKEQ. There are 15 residues in the CDR3. CDR3 loop: CASSQGSSGSYEQYV. CDR3 bases: TGTGCCAGCAGCCAAGGGTCTAGCGGGAGTTACGAGCAGTACGTC.

About this clonotype: A much larger clone lies a single base off, so this may be a read error. Without the conserved terminal phenylalanine or tryptophan, this CDR3 likely stems from a read error. The J gene is TRBJ1-6, the V gene TRBV30; D not certain. Trimming cost V 1 base and J 5 bases, with 9 bases left between them. The CDR3 is made up of 14 amino acids. Germline V lookup: CDR1 GTSNPN, CDR2 SVGIG (reference sequence). The CDR3 loop reads CAWSGGRDNSPLHL. The CDR3 nucleotides read TGTGCCTGGAGTGGCGGGAGGGATAATTCACCCCTCCACTTG.

This rearrangement joins TRBV7-8 to TRBJ2-3, with D perhaps matching TRBD1 or TRBD2 (5 bases each). The CDR3 runs 16 residues. The germline V gene has CDR1 SGHVS and CDR2 FQNEAQ. V shed 5 bases and J shed 2 bases, with 17 bases lying between them. CDR3 amino acids: CASSLWGPISTDTQYF. DNA for the CDR3: TGTGCCAGCAGCCTCTGGGGACCTATTTCCACAGATACGCAGTATTTT.

With regard to this clonotype: The CDR3 does not close with the conserved phenylalanine or tryptophan, likely indicating a read error. The V gene is TRBV30, the J gene TRBJ1-2; unclear D gene. Trimming cost V 0 bases and J 1 base, with 9 bases left between them. The CDR3 consists of 14 residues. Germline values: CDR1 GTSNPN, CDR2 SVGIG (reference sequence). The CDR3 spells CAWSVALGNYGYTL. CDR3 nucleotides: TGTGCCTGGAGTGTCGCGTTGGGTAACTATGGCTACACCCTC.

This sequence joins TRBV20-1 and TRBJ2-7, with TRBD2 matching over 9 bases. The germline gives CDR1 DFQATT, CDR2 SNEGSKA (reference sequence). The CDR3 sequence is 14 residues long. With V trimmed by 3 bases and J by 6 bases, 9 bases remained unmatched. The CDR3 region is CSARRLAGWGEQYF. The CDR3 DNA reads TGCAGTGCTAGGAGGCTAGCGGGGTGGGGCGAGCAGTACTTC.

About this clonotype: The conserved final phenylalanine or tryptophan is absent from the CDR3, which likely points to a read error. The limits of the CDR3 on the DNA are not certain, so only TCRdb's listed CDR3 is given. The chain's CDR3 is CASRPKPGQGPIETRYL. The gene calls are TRBV28 and TRBJ2-5; TRBD1, the D gene given by the table, was not confirmed from the DNA. Germline V lookup: CDR1 MDHEN, CDR2 SYDVKM. The CDR3 contains 17 residues when both ends are counted.

J is TRBJ2-7 and V is TRBV15; D is possibly TRBD1 (6 bases). The length of the CDR3 is 14 residues. Germline values: CDR1 LNHNV, CDR2 YYDKDF (reference sequence). Deletions cut 2 bases from V and 2 bases from J, with 10 bases between. The CDR3 region is CATSRQQGAYEQYF. CDR3 sequence (DNA): TGTGCCACCAGCAGACAACAGGGAGCCTACGAGCAGTACTTC.

There are many counts of this clonotype. The chain has TRBV7-3 and TRBJ1-1; TRBD1 agrees at 9 bases. The CDR3 consists of 15 residues. Germline CDR1 is SGHTA and CDR2 is FQGTGA. J was trimmed by 2 bases and V by 4 bases; bases with no gene match: 5. As DNA, the CDR3 is TGTGCCAGCAGCTCCCAGGGACAGGGTAACACTGAAGCTTTCTTT. This codes for CASSSQGQGNTEAFF.

This clonotype was found a few times. The chain links TRBV19 to TRBJ2-1; D is perhaps TRBD1 (5 bases). The CDR3 is 13 amino acids. V lost 10 bases and J lost 5, with 15 bases in between. Germline values: CDR1 LNHDA, CDR2 SQIVND (reference sequence). The CDR3 loop reads CATFSDRDNEQFF. CDR3 bases: TGTGCCACCTTTAGTGACAGAGACAATGAGCAGTTCTTC.

The rearrangement links TRBV28 to TRBJ2-1; D remains ambiguous. This CDR3 has 18 residues. CDR1 is MDHEN and CDR2 is SYDVKM in the germline V gene. Between the trimmed V and J ends, which lost 3 bases and 9 bases, there was a span of 27 bases. CDR3 sequence (DNA): TGTGCCAGCAGTTTGGTGAGGCGTATGGGTAAATGGGATTTTGAGCAGTTCTTC. Its translation is CASSLVRRMGKWDFEQFF.

The table lists this clonotype with many counts. Written as DNA, the CDR3 is TGTGCCAGCAGCTCAGGACTAGCGGGCCTCACAGATACGCAGTATTTT. Translation: CASSSGLAGLTDTQYF. The chain is built from TRBV11-3 and TRBJ2-3, with 11 bases matching TRBD2. The CDR3 is made up of 16 amino acids. Germline loops: CDR1 SGHNT, CDR2 YENEEA. J lost 2 bases, V lost 4 bases, and 5 bases had no gene match.

This clonotype was seen ten or more times. CDR3 protein: CASSLAAGGPQYF. The DNA of the CDR3 is TGCGCCAGCAGCTTGGCAGCGGGAGGGCCCCAGTACTTC. V gene TRBV5-1 combines with J gene TRBJ2-5, with 10 positions matching TRBD2. Trimming at V came to 0 bases and at J to 9 bases, leaving 2 bases not matched to a gene. This CDR3 comprises 13 residues. Germline V gene lookup returns CDR1 SGHRS and CDR2 YFSETQ.

This clonotype occurred many times. This rearrangement joins TRBV6-1 to TRBJ2-1; a weak D match, TRBD1 (7 bases). Germline loops: CDR1 MNHNS, CDR2 SASEGT. Deletions cut 4 bases from V and 10 bases from J, with 17 bases between. There are 14 residues in the CDR3. CDR3 sequence: CASSARAGRGEQFF. Here the CDR3 DNA reads TGTGCCAGCAGTGCGCGAGCGGGCAGGGGGGAGCAGTTCTTC.

This clonotype was seen many times. The V call is TRBV27, the J call TRBJ1-1; D is uncertain. The V and J ends lost 7 bases and 0 bases respectively, with 9 bases between them. The CDR3 length is 13 residues. Germline V CDR1 and CDR2: MNHEY, SMNVEV (reference sequence). The CDR3 sequence: CASKTAMNTEAFF. The CDR3 region has the DNA TGTGCCAGCAAAACAGCCATGAACACTGAAGCTTTCTTT.